Shown below are 27 T cell receptor beta chains from a single sample sequenced in a study of cytomegalovirus exposure and HLA in healthy donors. The PCR made use of 60 Vbeta and 13 Jbeta primers. Measured with immunoSEQ multiplex PCR; TCRdb has only the in-frame clones, and not every one. The sample lists fewer than 200,000 clones, more than 65% occurring once. Sequencing was carried out using PBMCs. These receptors all come from a male donor in good health and CMV-seronegative.

This chain uses TRBV19 with TRBJ2-4; the D gene is possibly TRBD2 (5 bases). Per germline, CDR1 LNHDA and CDR2 SQIVND (reference sequence). V lost 1 base to trimming and J lost 1 base, with 11 bases between them. The CDR3 runs 16 residues. Written as DNA, the CDR3 is TGTGCCAGTAGTATAGGCGGGCATCTGGCCAAAAACATTCAGTACTTC. This encodes CASSIGGHLAKNIQYF. The full variable domain, with the rest looked up from reference TRBV19 and TRBJ2-4, is DGGITQSPKYLFRKEGQNVTLSCEQNLNHDAMYWYRQDPGQGLRLIYYSQIVNDFQKGDIAEGYSVSREKKESFPLTVTSAQKNPTAFYLCASSIGGHLAKNIQYFGAGTRLSVL.

V usage is TRBV27 and J usage is TRBJ2-7; TRBD1 agrees at 8 bases. The CDR3 runs to 13 residues. Germline loops: CDR1 MNHEY, CDR2 SMNVEV (reference sequence). The V gene end was trimmed by 6 bases and the J gene end by 2 bases; junction bases not matched to a gene: 3. CDR3 DNA sequence: TGTGCCAGCAGCCGGGGACAGGCCTACGAGCAGTACTTC. Translation gives CASSRGQAYEQYF.

The rearrangement uses TRBV6-4 and TRBJ1-6, with D possibly matching TRBD1 (5 bases). Germline values: CDR1 MRHNA, CDR2 SNTAGT. Trimming took off 6 bases at V and 7 bases at J, with 16 bases between the two ends. The CDR3 sequence is 15 residues long. The DNA of the CDR3 is TGTGCCAGCAGACCCGCTGACAGCCTCAATTCACCCCTCCACTTT. Translated, it gives CASRPADSLNSPLHF.

This clone has only one observation. One junction end does not reproduce the germline sequence, and a read error may be involved. This chain uses TRBV5-4 with TRBJ2-5; 12 bases are a match to TRBD1. The CDR3 has 14 amino acids. Germline V gene lookup returns CDR1 SGHNT and CDR2 YYREEE (reference sequence). For the CDR3, the DNA is TGTGCCAGCAGGAGGGACAGGGGGCAAGGGACCCAGTACTTC. It is translated as CASRRDRGQGTQYF.

The chain employs TRBV19 and TRBJ2-7, with D uncertain. CDR3 length: 12 amino acids. Trimming took off 4 bases at V and 2 bases at J, with 6 bases between the two ends. Germline V gene lookup returns CDR1 LNHDA and CDR2 SQIVND (reference sequence). The CDR3 nucleotides are TGTGCCAGTAGTACCCAGACCTACGAGCAGTACTTC. Protein product: CASSTQTYEQYF.

The chain uses TRBV10-3 and TRBJ1-1; D gene uncertain. Germline V CDR1 and CDR2: ENHRY, SYGVKD. This CDR3 contains 12 residues. The V and J ends lost 4 bases and 7 bases respectively, with 10 bases between them. The chain's CDR3 is CAISGLPGEAFF. DNA for the CDR3: TGTGCCATCAGTGGCCTCCCCGGTGAAGCTTTCTTT.

The chain carries TRBV6-4 and TRBJ1-4, with D uncertain. This CDR3 is built from 15 residues. Per the germline V gene, CDR1 is MRHNA and CDR2 is SNTAGT. V shed 2 bases and J shed 2 bases, with 9 bases lying between them. This chain's CDR3 is CASSDRPGTNEKLFF. The CDR3 bases are TGTGCCAGCAGTGACCGACCGGGGACTAATGAAAAACTGTTTTTT.

This chain connects TRBV19 to TRBJ1-2; weak D call: TRBD1 (5 bases). The CDR3 consists of 14 residues. The germline V gene encodes CDR1 LNHDA and CDR2 SQIVND (reference sequence). Trimming left V 3 bases short and J 5 bases short, with 13 bases between. DNA of the CDR3: TGTGCCAGTAGTATTTCGGGGGATTGGTATGGCTACACCTTC. Residues: CASSISGDWYGYTF.

This clone was seen only a few times. CDR3 protein: CSAGYQEQFF. The CDR3, as DNA: TGCAGCGCAGGGTATCAGGAGCAGTTCTTC. The chain uses TRBV29-1 and TRBJ2-1, with D possibly TRBD1 on 5 matching bases. The CDR3 length is 10 residues. The germline gives CDR1 SQVTM, CDR2 ANQGSEA. Trimming pared 7 bases from V and 10 bases from J, leaving 11 bases between.

V usage is TRBV7-9 and J usage is TRBJ2-2; 8 bases match TRBD2. The trim removed 5 bases at V and 0 bases at J, leaving 2 bases unmatched. The CDR3 is 15 residues long. Germline lookup yields CDR1 SEHNR and CDR2 FQNEAQ (reference sequence). DNA of the CDR3: TGTGCCAGCAGCCGGGGGGGAACGAACACCGGGGAGCTGTTTTTT. This codes for CASSRGGTNTGELFF.

V is TRBV12-1 and J is TRBJ1-2; TRBD1 was called by the table and not checked on the DNA. TRBV12-1 is given as a pseudogene. The CDR3 totals 14 residues. For the CDR3, the DNA is TGTGCCAGCAGCTGGATCCGGACACCATGGAGCTACACCTTC. Protein: CASSWIRTPWSYTF.

The genes are TRBV5-1 and TRBJ1-6; a possible D gene is TRBD1 (6 bases). V lost 2 bases, J lost 7 bases, and 16 bases lay in between. CDR3 length: 16 amino acids. Germline V gene sequence: CDR1 SGHRS, CDR2 YFSETQ. The CDR3 spells CASSFSPGVGNSPLHF. As DNA, the CDR3 is TGCGCCAGCAGCTTCAGCCCAGGGGTTGGCAATTCACCCCTCCACTTT.

The J gene is TRBJ2-5, the V gene TRBV18, with D perhaps matching TRBD2 (6 bases). The J call is in doubt because the DNA end fits TRBJ2-7 better. CDR1 KGHSH and CDR2 LQKENI come from the germline V gene. The CDR3 spans 14 residues. The CDR3: CASSPGLVADEQYF. The CDR3 DNA reads TGTGCCAGCTCACCGGGACTCGTGGCAGACGAGCAGTACTTC.

The rearrangement uses TRBV6-4 and TRBJ2-7; 9 nucleotides line up with TRBD1. The J segment lost 3 bases and the V segment lost 6 bases, leaving 6 bases of the junction unmatched. The CDR3 is made up of 14 amino acids. Germline V lookup: CDR1 MRHNA, CDR2 SNTAGT. CDR3 residues: CASRGTGPHYEQYF. Here the CDR3 DNA reads TGTGCCAGCAGGGGGACAGGGCCCCACTACGAGCAGTACTTC.

J is TRBJ1-2 and V is TRBV30; D unclear. The V gene's germline CDR1 is GTSNPN and CDR2 SVGIG (reference sequence). The CDR3 is 14 residues long. The V and J ends lost 2 bases and 5 bases respectively, with 15 bases between them. The chain's CDR3 is CAWSTRGGRYGYTF. The CDR3 region has the DNA TGTGCCTGGAGTACGCGCGGAGGGAGGTATGGCTACACCTTC.

The V call is TRBV19, the J call TRBJ2-7, with D perhaps matching TRBD1 (8 bases). The V and J ends lost 4 bases and 0 bases respectively, with 16 bases between them. The CDR3 is 16 amino acids. The germline gives CDR1 LNHDA, CDR2 SQIVND (reference sequence). As DNA, the CDR3 is TGTGCCAGTAGTAGCTACAGGGGGGGGAACTCCTACGAGCAGTACTTC. Protein sequence: CASSSYRGGNSYEQYF.

The chain employs TRBV7-9 and TRBJ2-7; TRBD1 is a possible D gene (5 bases). Germline V CDR1 and CDR2: SEHNR, FQNEAQ (reference sequence). With 3 bases removed from V and 3 bases from J, the gap between germline ends came to 24 bases. The CDR3 extends over 18 amino acids. The CDR3, as DNA: TGTGCCAGCAGCTTGCTTCCGATGGGGCGCTCCAACCTCTACGAGCAGTACTTC. It encodes CASSLLPMGRSNLYEQYF.

The chain uses TRBV6-6 and TRBJ2-2; D not certain. CDR3 size: 13 residues. V lost 4 bases and J lost 3, with 6 bases in between. CDR1 MNHNY and CDR2 SVGAGI come from the germline V gene (reference sequence). The CDR3 spells CASSSQHTGELFF. CDR3 DNA: TGTGCCAGCAGTTCACAGCACACCGGGGAGCTGTTTTTT.

The chain recombines TRBV5-1 with TRBJ2-2; TRBD1 aligns across 8 bases. Trimming at V came to 6 bases and at J to 4 bases, leaving 5 bases not matched to a gene. This CDR3 has 14 amino acids. The V gene's germline CDR1 is SGHRS and CDR2 YFSETQ. The CDR3, as DNA: TGCGCCAGCACCCGGGACAGGCCCACCGGGGAGCTGTTTTTT. Translating it yields CASTRDRPTGELFF.

V usage is TRBV30 and J usage is TRBJ2-7, with 7 bases that match TRBD1. Germline-derived CDR1 and CDR2 are GTSNPN and SVGIG (reference sequence). Trimming cost V 3 bases and J 4 bases; bases outside gene matches: 9. This CDR3 contains 14 residues. The CDR3 reads CAWSKGGAEYEQYF. The CDR3 DNA is TGTGCCTGGAGCAAAGGGGGCGCGGAGTACGAGCAGTACTTC.

This chain joins TRBV11-1 and TRBJ2-3, with TRBD2 matching over 11 bases. CDR3 length: 17 residues. Germline CDR1 reads SGHAT; CDR2 reads FQDESV (reference sequence). With 5 bases clipped from V and 8 bases from J, the junction kept 15 bases outside the gene matches. The CDR3 here is CASSRFPPTSGSPTQYF. In nucleotides, the CDR3 is TGTGCCAGCAGCCGTTTCCCCCCTACTAGCGGGAGCCCTACGCAGTATTTT.

J is TRBJ2-1 and V is TRBV7-9, with 10 bases matching TRBD2. V dropped 5 bases and J dropped 4; count of bases not matched to a gene: 8. The CDR3 totals 16 residues. Germline CDR1 and CDR2: SEHNR and FQNEAQ (reference sequence). The CDR3 DNA reads TGTGCCAGCAGCCTCGTAGCGGGGGGTCTATACAATGAGCAGTTCTTC. Its translation: CASSLVAGGLYNEQFF.

The V gene is TRBV5-1, the J gene TRBJ2-7; D might be TRBD2 (6 bases). With 0 bases removed from V and 4 bases from J, the gap between germline ends came to 20 bases. CDR1 is SGHRS and CDR2 is YFSETQ in the germline V gene. The CDR3 is 17 residues long. The CDR3, as DNA: TGCGCCAGCAGCTTGGCCGGGGGAGAGGGGCCCCCATACGAGCAGTACTTC. This encodes CASSLAGGEGPPYEQYF. Full variable domain (missing parts from reference TRBV5-1 and TRBJ2-7): KAGVTQTPRYLIKTRGQQVTLSCSPISGHRSVSWYQQTPGQGLQFLFEYFSETQRNKGNFPGRFSGRQFSNSRSEMNVSTLELGDSALYLCASSLAGGEGPPYEQYFGPGTRLTVT.

This clone was found a few times. This CDR3 reads CASSSSEAFF. In nucleotides, the CDR3 is TGTGCCAGCAGTTCCTCTGAAGCTTTCTTT. The chain recombines TRBV6-1 with TRBJ1-1; D is uncertain. Trimming cost V 5 bases and J 6 bases, with 4 bases left between them. Germline V gene sequence: CDR1 MNHNS, CDR2 SASEGT. The CDR3 covers 10 residues.

The chain couples TRBV5-4 to TRBJ2-3; 14 positions match TRBD2. Germline loops: CDR1 SGHNT, CDR2 YYREEE (reference sequence). With V trimmed by 3 bases and J by 5 bases, 2 bases remained unmatched. The CDR3 has 15 residues. The CDR3 coding sequence is TGTGCCAGCAGCTGGACTAGCGGGGGGCTAGATACGCAGTATTTT. This encodes CASSWTSGGLDTQYF.

The chain has TRBV27 and TRBJ2-3; TRBD1 agrees at 10 bases. This CDR3 comprises 15 residues. Germline loops: CDR1 MNHEY, CDR2 SMNVEV (reference sequence). V shed 0 bases, J shed 5 bases, and the junction held 2 bases outside the gene matches. Written as DNA, the CDR3 is TGTGCCAGCAGTTTATCGGACAGGGGGGTAGATACGCAGTATTTT. Amino acids: CASSLSDRGVDTQYF.

V is TRBV5-1 and J is TRBJ1-5, with a possible D match to TRBD1 (6 bases). The germline V and J ends were trimmed by 4 bases and 6 bases, with 17 bases remaining between them. The CDR3 is made up of 15 amino acids. CDR1 SGHRS and CDR2 YFSETQ come from the germline V gene. For the CDR3, the DNA is TGCGCCAGCAGCCGGGAGGGGGGGGCTATTCAGCCCCAGCATTTT. Translating it yields CASSREGGAIQPQHF.